Following are 21 T cell receptor beta chains from one sample sequenced in a study of blood T cell repertoires in COVID-19. The assay was immunoSEQ multiplex PCR, and TCRdb's table has in-frame clones only and misses some. The sample includes around 130,000 clones, around 86% seen only once; the top ten take less than 4.5%. Sequencing input: peripheral blood. Receptor source: a woman of 80 years or more with acute or convalescent COVID-19.

The CDR3 region has the DNA TGTGCCAGCAGCTTAGGAACAGGGGACTATGGCTACACCTTC. This encodes CASSLGTGDYGYTF. The chain combines TRBV7-6 with TRBJ1-2, with TRBD1 matching over 7 bases. Germline CDR1 is SGHVS and CDR2 is FNYEAQ. The CDR3 consists of 14 residues. The junction had 2 bases not matched to a gene; V was cut back by 1 base and J by 3 bases.

V usage is TRBV18 and J usage is TRBJ1-5; possibly TRBD1 for D (5 bases). V dropped 3 bases and J dropped 5 bases, with 17 bases sitting between them. The CDR3 runs 16 residues. Germline V CDR1 and CDR2: KGHSH, LQKENI. The CDR3 here is CASSPGSQTGDQPQHF. CDR3 DNA sequence: TGTGCCAGCTCACCGGGCTCTCAAACAGGTGATCAGCCCCAGCATTTT.

The genes are TRBV19 and TRBJ2-1; D unclear. The germline V gene encodes CDR1 LNHDA and CDR2 SQIVND (reference sequence). Trimming pared 3 bases from V and 3 bases from J, leaving 9 bases between. This CDR3 has 14 amino acids. The CDR3 loop is CASSIGLLYNEQFF. In DNA, the CDR3 is TGTGCCAGTAGTATTGGGCTCCTCTACAATGAGCAGTTCTTC. The full variable domain, its missing parts supplied by reference TRBV19 and TRBJ2-1, is DGGITQSPKYLFRKEGQNVTLSCEQNLNHDAMYWYRQDPGQGLRLIYYSQIVNDFQKGDIAEGYSVSREKKESFPLTVTSAQKNPTAFYLCASSIGLLYNEQFFGPGTRLTVL.

This clone showed up just a few times. V and J are TRBV12-3 or TRBV12-4 and TRBJ2-7; D uncertain. This CDR3 has 12 amino acids. Trimming removed 4 bases from V and 1 base from J, with 5 bases in between. The CDR3 reads CASSSDSYEQYF. The CDR3 DNA reads as TGTGCCAGCAGTTCAGATTCCTACGAGCAGTACTTC.

J is TRBJ1-6 and V is TRBV5-1; 8 bases agree with TRBD1. V lost 0 bases and J lost 8; bases outside the gene matches: 4. The CDR3 consists of 15 residues. Germline V lookup: CDR1 SGHRS, CDR2 YFSETQ. CDR3 amino acids: CASSLAGTGDSPLHF. The CDR3 DNA follows: TGCGCCAGCAGCTTGGCCGGGACAGGTGATTCACCCCTCCACTTT.

The chain links TRBV5-6 to TRBJ2-3; no firm D call. The V end lost 4 bases, the J end lost 3 bases, and 9 bases lay between the germline ends. The CDR3 totals 13 residues. Germline CDR1 is SGHDT and CDR2 is YYEEEE. The CDR3 sequence: CASSTTVTDTQYF. In DNA, the CDR3 is TGTGCCAGCAGCACCACAGTAACAGATACGCAGTATTTT.

V gene TRBV11-1 combines with J gene TRBJ2-3; possible D gene TRBD2, 5 bases. Germline V CDR1 and CDR2: SGHAT, FQDESV (reference sequence). This CDR3 is built from 15 residues. Trimming removed 2 bases from V and 2 bases from J, with 11 bases in between. The CDR3 coding sequence is TGTGCCAGCAGCTTATTTTTTCGGGACACAGATACGCAGTATTTT. Amino acid sequence: CASSLFFRDTDTQYF.

J is TRBJ1-1 and V is TRBV19, with D tentatively TRBD1 (6 bases). Trimming took off 8 bases at V and 2 bases at J, with 12 bases between the two ends. Germline V gene lookup returns CDR1 LNHDA and CDR2 SQIVND (reference sequence). The CDR3 sequence is 13 residues long. The CDR3 loop reads CASVDRTNTEAFF. The CDR3 coding sequence is TGTGCCAGTGTAGACAGGACAAACACTGAAGCTTTCTTT.

The CDR3 loop reads CASSLGTVSNQPQHF. The CDR3 coding sequence is TGTGCCAGCAGTTTAGGGACAGTTAGCAATCAGCCCCAGCATTTT. V gene TRBV28 combines with J gene TRBJ1-5; TRBD1 agrees at 7 bases. V shed 2 bases and J 0 bases; nucleotides not matched to a gene: 1. Germline values: CDR1 MDHEN, CDR2 SYDVKM. This CDR3 has 15 amino acids.

The chain joins TRBV27 to TRBJ1-2; TRBD1 aligns across 7 bases. CDR1 MNHEY and CDR2 SMNVEV come from the germline V gene (reference sequence). This CDR3 region has 16 residues. With V trimmed by 5 bases and J by 5 bases, 14 bases remained unmatched. The CDR3 region is CASSQFHDRVGYGYTF. The CDR3 DNA follows: TGTGCCAGCAGTCAGTTCCACGACAGGGTAGGGTATGGCTACACCTTC.

The V call is TRBV5-1, the J call TRBJ2-3; D is undetermined. This CDR3 has 14 amino acids. The V gene lost 2 bases and the J gene lost 1 base, with 8 bases spanning the gap. CDR1 and CDR2 from the germline V gene are SGHRS and YFSETQ. CDR3 region: CASSFGARTDTQYF. The CDR3 DNA reads as TGCGCCAGCAGCTTCGGTGCGCGCACAGATACGCAGTATTTT.

The rearrangement links TRBV6-6 to TRBJ2-7, with D possibly being TRBD2 (5 bases). The germline V and J ends were trimmed by 0 bases and 7 bases, with 13 bases remaining between them. Per the germline V gene, CDR1 is MNHNY and CDR2 is SVGAGI (reference sequence). This CDR3 is built from 14 residues. CDR3 protein: CASSYSGESAEQYF. The CDR3 DNA reads as TGTGCCAGCAGTTACTCCGGGGAGAGCGCGGAGCAGTACTTC.

This clone has a single count. V usage is TRBV28 and J usage is TRBJ2-5, with TRBD2 matching over 11 bases. V gave up 6 bases and J gave up 5 bases; unmatched junction bases: 11. The CDR3 has 16 amino acids. CDR1 and CDR2 (germline): MDHEN, SYDVKM. CDR3 DNA: TGTGCCAGCAGGCGAACTCTAGCGGGGGGACAGGAGACCCAGTACTTC. This encodes CASRRTLAGGQETQYF. The whole variable domain, remainder taken from reference TRBV28 and TRBJ2-5, is DVKVTQSSRYLVKRTGEKVFLECVQDMDHENMFWYRQDPGLGLRLIYFSYDVKMKEKGDIPEGYSVSREKKERFSLILESASTNQTSMYLCASRRTLAGGQETQYFGPGTRLLVL.

The V and J genes are TRBV7-2 and TRBJ2-1; TRBD2 matches at 11 bases. The CDR3 extends over 18 amino acids. Losses at the gene ends were 2 bases for V and 7 bases for J; bases not matched to a gene: 13. Germline V lookup: CDR1 SGHTA, CDR2 FQGNSA. CDR3 DNA: TGTGCCAGCAGCTTATTTTATTCGGGGACTAGCGGAAGGAATGAGCAGTTCTTC. It specifies CASSLFYSGTSGRNEQFF.

This chain joins TRBV28 and TRBJ2-3; 7 nucleotides line up with TRBD2. Germline CDR1 and CDR2: MDHEN and SYDVKM. There are 14 residues in the CDR3. Trimming took 6 bases from V and 2 from J; bases not matched to a gene: 5. Here the CDR3 reads CASREGGATDTQYF. The CDR3 nucleotides read TGTGCCAGCAGGGAGGGAGGGGCCACAGATACGCAGTATTTT.

The CDR3 bases are TGTGCCAGCAGCTTCTACGAGTACCAAGAGACCCAGTACTTC. Its translation: CASSFYEYQETQYF. The chain employs TRBV7-9 and TRBJ2-5; D unresolved. Per the germline V gene, CDR1 is SEHNR and CDR2 is FQNEAQ (reference sequence). The CDR3 sequence is 14 residues long. V was clipped by 3 bases and J by 0 bases, with 8 bases between them.

This sequence joins TRBV2 and TRBJ2-2; 7 bases agree with TRBD2. With V trimmed by 4 bases and J by 7 bases, 9 bases remained unmatched. The CDR3 is 15 amino acids. CDR1 is SNHLY, CDR2 FYNNEI, per germline. The CDR3 sequence is CASSGEGRANGELFF. The CDR3 DNA is TGTGCCAGCAGTGGGGAGGGGCGCGCTAACGGGGAGCTGTTTTTT. Based on the CDR3 plus reference TRBV2 and TRBJ2-2, the full variable domain is EPEVTQTPSHQVTQMGQEVILRCVPISNHLYFYWYRQILGQKVEFLVSFYNNEISEKSEIFDDQFSVERPDGSNFTLKIRSTKLEDSAMYFCASSGEGRANGELFFGEGSRLTVL.

The rearrangement uses TRBV6-5 and TRBJ1-6, with D tentatively TRBD1 (5 bases). The CDR3 sequence is 15 residues long. CDR1 is MNHEY, CDR2 SVGAGI, per germline. The V end lost 5 bases, the J end lost 8 bases, and 16 bases lay between the germline ends. The CDR3 is CASSPGPFRYSPLHF. CDR3 nucleotide sequence: TGTGCCAGCAGTCCAGGGCCCTTTCGGTATTCACCCCTCCACTTT.

For the CDR3, the DNA is TGTGCCAGCAGTTACGGCATCTCAAATGAAAAACTGTTTTTT. This gives the protein CASSYGISNEKLFF. The chain links TRBV6-5 to TRBJ1-4; D unresolved. Between the trimmed V and J ends, which lost 2 bases and 5 bases, there was a span of 9 bases. CDR1 and CDR2 (germline): MNHEY, SVGAGI. This CDR3 has 14 residues.

The V gene is TRBV28, the J gene TRBJ2-7; TRBD1 matches at 7 bases. Germline loops: CDR1 MDHEN, CDR2 SYDVKM. The length of the CDR3 is 17 residues. V lost 8 bases and J lost 0; bases outside the gene matches: 16. The CDR3 nucleotides read TGTGCCAGCGCACTCCGGGACAGAATACTTAACTCCTACGAGCAGTACTTC. Residues: CASALRDRILNSYEQYF.

V gene TRBV6-5 combines with J gene TRBJ2-3; 8 positions agree with TRBD2. The CDR3 is 16 residues long. From germline, CDR1 is MNHEY and CDR2 SVGAGI. The trim removed 4 bases at V and 2 bases at J, leaving 8 bases unmatched. In DNA, the CDR3 is TGTGCCAGCAGTTGGTCACTAGCGGCAGACACAGATACGCAGTATTTT. Its protein product is CASSWSLAADTDTQYF.